The 21 T cell receptor beta chains below all came from one sample that was sequenced in a study of T-cell reconstitution after alpha-beta-depleted transplantation in children. Unique molecular identifiers were built into the TCRbeta library. TCRdb independently ran MiXCR on the PCR reads; one entry per CDR3 protein. The data contain around 140,000 distinct CDR3 sequences, about 8.8% of them seen just once; the ten biggest clones take up 18%. The sequencing used PBMCs, mostly from graft donor cells, collected 180 days after TCRalphabeta/CD19-depleted stem cell transplant. These receptors were taken from a female patient aged 2-10 years who had a stem cell transplant for congenital amegakaryocytic thrombocytopenia, so the T cells may come from the graft donor.

This clonotype showed up many times. This chain links TRBV4-3 with TRBJ1-3, with TRBD1 as a possible D gene (5 bases). The ends were cut back, 3 bases at V and 1 base at J, with 10 bases in the middle. Germline CDR1 LGHNA, CDR2 YSLEER. The CDR3 runs 15 residues. CDR3 protein: CASSQRGMSGNTIYF. CDR3 sequence (DNA): TGCGCCAGCAGCCAGCGGGGGATGTCTGGAAACACCATATATTTT.

There are many counts of this clonotype. V usage is TRBV12-3 or TRBV12-4 and J usage is TRBJ1-3; D is ambiguous. Trimming stripped 3 bases from V and 0 bases from J, with 6 bases between. CDR3 size: 14 residues. The CDR3 protein is CASSFASSGNTIYF. The CDR3 nucleotides read TGTGCCAGCAGTTTCGCGAGCTCTGGAAACACCATATATTTT.

This clonotype was found many times. This chain uses TRBV10-3 with TRBJ1-2; TRBD1 matches at 12 bases. Germline V CDR1 and CDR2: ENHRY, SYGVKD. The CDR3 is 14 residues long. V dropped 10 bases and J dropped 3; count of bases not matched to a gene: 6. The CDR3 sequence: CASRDRGHDYGYTF. The CDR3, as DNA: TGTGCCAGCCGGGACAGGGGGCATGACTATGGCTACACCTTC.

This clonotype has a count of ten or more. V is TRBV10-3 and J is TRBJ2-3; 13 nucleotides agree with TRBD2. The germline CDR1 and CDR2 sequences are ENHRY and SYGVKD. The CDR3 sequence is 14 residues long. Unmatched junction bases numbered 3, after V lost 9 bases and J lost 3 bases. CDR3 amino acids: CAIKTSGRTDTQYF. In DNA, the CDR3 is TGTGCCATAAAGACTAGCGGGAGGACAGATACGCAGTATTTT.

This sequence joins TRBV28 and TRBJ2-7; the D gene could be TRBD1 or TRBD2 (7 bases each). In germline, CDR1 is MDHEN, CDR2 SYDVKM. There are 15 residues in the CDR3. With 6 bases removed from V and 6 bases from J, the gap between germline ends came to 21 bases. CDR3 loop: CASRTRDSRGAEQYF. The CDR3 DNA sequence: TGTGCCAGCAGAACCCGGGACAGCCGGGGGGCCGAGCAGTACTTC.

This clonotype has at least ten counts. The V and J genes are TRBV20-1 and TRBJ2-7; perhaps TRBD1 as D (6 bases). This CDR3 region has 14 residues. Germline V gene sequence: CDR1 DFQATT, CDR2 SNEGSKA (reference sequence). V was shortened by 5 bases and J by 3 bases, with 17 bases between the two germline ends. CDR3 DNA: TGCAGTGCTCGCCGCTGGGGGCGTTTCTACGAGCAGTACTTC. Translated, it gives CSARRWGRFYEQYF.

This clonotype has only a few counts. The CDR3 bases are TGCGCCAGCAGCTTGGAGGCCTCTGGCGGGGAGCTGTTTTTT. This gives the protein CASSLEASGGELFF. This rearrangement joins TRBV5-1 to TRBJ2-2; no clear D. CDR1 and CDR2 from the germline V gene are SGHRS and YFSETQ. Trimming pared 0 bases from V and 7 bases from J, leaving 10 bases between. CDR3 length equals 14 residues.

This clonotype has at least ten counts. The rearrangement links TRBV4-1 to TRBJ2-2, with D possibly TRBD1 on 6 matching bases. CDR1 and CDR2 (germline): MGHRA, YSYEKL. Between the trimmed V and J ends, which lost 4 bases and 0 bases, there was a span of 15 bases. CDR3 length: 17 residues. The CDR3 sequence is CASSLRSAGANTGELFF. In nucleotides, the CDR3 is TGCGCCAGCAGCCTCAGATCCGCAGGGGCGAACACCGGGGAGCTGTTTTTT.

This clonotype was seen at least ten times. The chain links TRBV3-1 to TRBJ2-1; no definite D call. Looked up from germline, CDR1 is LGHDT and CDR2 is YNNKEL (reference sequence). The V gene lost 1 base and the J gene lost 6 bases, with 4 bases spanning the gap. The CDR3 contains 12 residues. In nucleotides, the CDR3 is TGTGCCAGCAGCCAAGTGATCAATGAGCAGTTCTTC. Its protein is CASSQVINEQFF.

Points on this clonotype: The junction departs from germline at one end; a sequencing error may be responsible. The chain recombines TRBV2 with TRBJ1-2; TRBD1 is a possible D gene (5 bases). Germline-derived CDR1 and CDR2 are SNHLY and FYNNEI. CDR3 length: 11 residues. As DNA, the CDR3 is TGTGCCAGCAAGAACGGGGCCACTCAAAGCTTC. Its protein is CASKNGATQSF.

This clonotype was seen many times. The rearrangement joins TRBV5-4 to TRBJ2-1; 9 bases are shared with TRBD2. CDR1 and CDR2 (germline): SGHNT, YYREEE (reference sequence). V lost 5 bases to trimming and J lost 2 bases; unmatched junction nucleotides: 5. The CDR3 consists of 15 residues. CDR3 sequence reads: CASSQGGRAYNEQFF. CDR3 in DNA: TGTGCCAGCAGTCAGGGCGGGAGGGCCTACAATGAGCAGTTCTTC.

This clonotype was counted only a few times. The CDR3 sequence: CASRPSVRETQYF. CDR3 bases: TGTGCCAGCAGGCCCTCAGTGAGAGAGACCCAGTACTTC. V and J are TRBV12-3 or TRBV12-4 and TRBJ2-5; D is ambiguous. V was shortened by 6 bases and J by 4 bases, with 12 bases between the two germline ends. The CDR3 spans 13 residues.

In this sample, this clonotype turned up many times. The chain links TRBV29-1 to TRBJ2-1, with D uncertain. From germline, CDR1 is SQVTM and CDR2 ANQGSEA. V gave up 8 bases and J gave up 5 bases, with 10 bases separating them. The CDR3 has 11 amino acids. CDR3 in DNA: TGCAGCCTTACCCGGCACAATGAGCAGTTCTTC. Amino acid sequence: CSLTRHNEQFF.

This sequence joins TRBV5-4 and TRBJ2-3; TRBD1 aligns across 8 bases. Per the germline V gene, CDR1 is SGHNT and CDR2 is YYREEE (reference sequence). The ends lost 3 bases at V and 4 bases at J; junction bases unmatched: 4. This CDR3 has 14 residues. CDR3: CASSWGQEADTQYF. The CDR3 bases are TGTGCCAGCAGCTGGGGACAGGAGGCAGATACGCAGTATTTT.

Ten or more counts support this clonotype. The rearrangement joins TRBV20-1 to TRBJ2-7, with 15 bases identical to TRBD2. The V and J ends lost 4 bases and 2 bases, in that order; junction bases with no gene match: 9. CDR3 length: 17 amino acids. The germline V gene has CDR1 DFQATT and CDR2 SNEGSKA (reference sequence). The CDR3 reads CSATGLAGGPLPYEQYF. The CDR3 DNA is TGCAGTGCTACCGGACTAGCGGGAGGGCCTTTACCCTACGAGCAGTACTTC.

This chain joins TRBV5-1 and TRBJ2-3; TRBD2 aligns across 7 bases. V lost 6 bases, J lost 1 base, and 8 bases stayed unmatched. The CDR3 is 15 residues long. The germline gives CDR1 SGHRS, CDR2 YFSETQ. The CDR3 loop is CASTSLAWGTDTQYF. The CDR3 DNA reads TGCGCCAGCACCTCACTAGCGTGGGGCACAGATACGCAGTATTTT.

The sample holds a few counts of this clonotype. This chain joins TRBV13 and TRBJ2-3; 7 nucleotides line up with TRBD2. The CDR3 has 14 residues. The V gene end was trimmed by 1 base and the J gene end by 10 bases; junction bases not matched to a gene: 8. Germline loops: CDR1 PRHDT, CDR2 FYEKMQ (reference sequence). The CDR3 is CASSLVRRGGAQYF. The CDR3 DNA reads as TGTGCCAGCAGCTTAGTCCGTCGCGGGGGTGCGCAGTATTTT.

This clonotype was seen ten or more times. The chain combines TRBV20-1 with TRBJ1-5; TRBD1 might be the D (5 bases). This CDR3 is built from 14 residues. The germline gives CDR1 DFQATT, CDR2 SNEGSKA (reference sequence). Between the trimmed V and J ends, which lost 6 bases and 0 bases, there was a span of 12 bases. The DNA for the CDR3 is TGCAGTGCAAGCGGGGGTTATAGCAATCAGCCCCAGCATTTT. Translating gives CSASGGYSNQPQHF.

Ten or more counts support this clonotype. The chain couples TRBV5-1 to TRBJ2-2, with D tentatively TRBD1 (6 bases). The CDR3 runs to 16 residues. The germline V gene encodes CDR1 SGHRS and CDR2 YFSETQ. Trimming left V 9 bases short and J 2 bases short, with 20 bases between. This CDR3 reads CAKLQGPRTNTGELFF. In DNA form, the CDR3 reads TGCGCCAAGCTACAGGGCCCTCGAACCAACACCGGGGAGCTGTTTTTT.

This clonotype was seen repeatedly, ten times or more. The gene calls are TRBV12-3 or TRBV12-4 and TRBJ2-3; D remains unclear. V lost 6 bases to trimming and J lost 3 bases, with 7 bases between them. The CDR3 runs to 12 residues. For the CDR3, the DNA is TGTGCCAGCAGCTCACGGACAGATACGCAGTATTTT. Encoded protein: CASSSRTDTQYF.

In this sample, this clonotype turned up a few times. This chain uses TRBV3-1 with TRBJ1-1; TRBD1 matches at 7 bases. V shed 0 bases and J 7 bases; nucleotides not matched to a gene: 8. Germline CDR1 and CDR2: LGHDT and YNNKEL (reference sequence). This CDR3 comprises 15 residues. The CDR3 region has the DNA TGTGCCAGCAGCCAAGATCCCCCGGGACAGATTGAAGCTTTCTTT. This translates into CASSQDPPGQIEAFF.